This paragraph reports one TCR beta chain. Its antigen is not yet known. No much larger clonotype is one base removed from it; base qualities were not supplied. Collaborating institutions collected whole blood in K2EDTA tubes following their own protocols. Collaborator samples were shipped for TCRbeta analysis as frozen whole blood, isolated PBMCs, or DNA extracted from either sample type. The immunoSEQ Assay, a bias-controlled multiplex PCR, was used to amplify TCRbeta CDR3 regions from genomic DNA. For the original study's pipeline: The number of nucleated cells in each sample was estimated by amplification of reference gene primers within the assay. To quantify the absolute abundance of each unique TCRbeta CDR3 rearrangement, sequence reads were collapsed and filtered. Productive Simpson clonality was computed per sample as the square root of Simpson's diversity index over productive rearrangements. TCRdb carries this immuneACCESS record with in-frame sequences only. Its versions omit some clonotypes, under half of them owing to an unresolved V gene in the studies checked, with the rest unexplained. From that table come the V and J calls and clone size; the DNA was used to work out D and trimming. The sample table shows roughly 200,000 clones, and roughly 88% are seen once. The ten largest clones capture 3.3% of the sample.

V is pruned by 6 bases and J by 4 bases, leaving 3 bases of the junction without a gene match. The germline V gene gives CDR1 as SGHVS and CDR2 as FNYEAQ. The CDR3, cysteine through phenylalanine, is 13 amino acids long. Only the CDR3 DNA stays, 39 bases, in frame from base 1. The data stem from a study of blood T cell repertoires in COVID-19 (dated by TCRdb to between 2020 and 2021). Notes on the research overall: The collaborator samples originated in the United States, Italy and Spain and spanned the acute and convalescent phases of COVID-19. The material from the prospective study consisted of cDNA or gDNA derived from T cells, B-cell-depleted T cells, or PBMCs. Subjects who had been exposed to COVID-19, were actively infected with it, or had recovered from it provided the deeply sampled blood TCRbeta repertoires that made up the dataset. The repertoires were made available in a free public database intended to serve as a resource for research on the immune response to SARS-CoV-2. Samples were obtained from the ongoing ImmuneRACE study (first 160 participants) and from about 1,300 subjects provided by 6 global collaborators. A de-identified subject ID, COVID-19 status, age in years and sex were almost always included in the sample metadata. Where available, HLA class I and class II types were taken from metadata supplied by the sample provider and were not determined by assay-based typing. What the work shows at the level of the full study, not this receptor alone: Clinical and demographic metadata were provided uncurated, with the amount varying by source and participant.

The chain was built from TRBV7-6 and TRBJ2-3; 8 bases in between match TRBD2. This receptor was obtained from a man aged 55 to 69 with acute or convalescent COVID-19. What was sequenced was peripheral blood. The nucleotides read TGTGCCAGCAGACTAGCGGAGTCAGATACGCAGTATTTT. This codes for CASRLAESDTQYF.